A single sample is the source of the 18 T cell receptor beta chains below, sequenced in a study of blood T cell repertoires in COVID-19. Only in-frame clones appear in the TCRdb table, and some are missing; sequencing was by immunoSEQ multiplex PCR. Of over 150,000 clones listed, 65% to 90% are singletons. The sequenced sample was peripheral blood. All receptors come from a human donor in a cohort sampled during active COVID-19.

The chain combines TRBV24-1 with TRBJ1-5; D uncertain. CDR3 length: 12 amino acids. The germline V gene encodes CDR1 KGHDR and CDR2 SFDVKD. V was clipped by 4 bases and J by 9 bases, with 9 bases between them. This CDR3 is CATSDPSGPQHF. The CDR3 nucleotides read TGTGCCACCAGTGACCCCTCGGGGCCCCAGCATTTT.

This clone has just a few counts. The chain combines TRBV10-2 with TRBJ2-7; 7 nucleotides line up with TRBD2. Trimming removed 5 bases from V and 5 bases from J; junction bases left unmatched: 12. The CDR3 is made up of 15 amino acids. In germline, CDR1 is WSHSY, CDR2 SAAADI. The CDR3 region is CASSHKSGIGDEQYF. CDR3 coding DNA: TGCGCCAGCAGTCACAAAAGCGGGATAGGCGACGAGCAGTACTTC.

The chain is built from TRBV4-2 and TRBJ2-7; 7 bases agree with TRBD1. The V and J ends lost 3 bases and 2 bases, in that order; junction bases with no gene match: 4. The CDR3 runs to 14 residues. Germline CDR1 and CDR2: LGHNA and YNFKEQ. This CDR3 reads CASSHPGQTYEQYF. For the CDR3, the DNA is TGTGCCAGCAGCCACCCGGGACAGACCTACGAGCAGTACTTC.

This chain connects TRBV12-3 or TRBV12-4 to TRBJ2-7, with 7 bases identical to TRBD1. The CDR3 extends over 13 amino acids. V gave up 6 bases and J gave up 6 bases; unmatched junction bases: 8. CDR3 bases: TGTGCCAGCAGCCGGGACAGCTTTTCCGAGCAGTACTTC. Residues: CASSRDSFSEQYF.

This clone was found once. This chain joins TRBV24-1 and TRBJ2-1, with 12 bases fitting TRBD1. CDR3 length: 21 amino acids. CDR1 and CDR2 from the germline V gene are KGHDR and SFDVKD. The ends lost 4 bases at V and 14 bases at J; junction bases unmatched: 29. The CDR3 bases are TGTGCCACCAGTGACATCGGCGGGACAGGGGGCGAGCGAACGATACATGGCTGGGAGTTCTTC. As protein: CATSDIGGTGGERTIHGWEFF.

This clone was seen only once. The rearrangement joins TRBV7-2 to TRBJ2-1, with 7 bases identical to TRBD2. Germline CDR1 is SGHTA and CDR2 is FQGNSA. Trimming removed 5 bases from V and 5 bases from J; junction bases left unmatched: 15. The CDR3 covers 17 residues. In DNA form, the CDR3 reads TGTGCCAGCAGCCCGCTGCGCTTAGCGGGTGGCGACAATGAGCAGTTCTTC. Translated: CASSPLRLAGGDNEQFF.

The chain recombines TRBV5-1 with TRBJ2-5, with D maybe TRBD2 (7 bases). Trimming took 5 bases from V and 5 from J, leaving 19 bases between them. Germline V CDR1 and CDR2: SGHRS, YFSETQ. The CDR3 covers 15 residues. CDR3 nucleotides: TGCGCCAGCAGAGGGTCGGGGGGCGCATGGGAGACCCAGTACTTC. This gives the protein CASRGSGGAWETQYF.

This sequence joins TRBV2 and TRBJ2-3, with D perhaps matching TRBD2 (5 bases). This CDR3 region has 14 residues. Trimming left V 7 bases short and J 0 bases short, with 11 bases between. Germline lookup yields CDR1 SNHLY and CDR2 FYNNEI. The DNA for the CDR3 is TGTGCCAGCACGGTTGGAGGAAGCACAGATACGCAGTATTTT. Protein sequence: CASTVGGSTDTQYF.

The gene calls are TRBV29-1 and TRBJ1-2; 10 positions agree with TRBD1. There are 15 residues in the CDR3. CDR1 and CDR2 from the germline V gene are SQVTM and ANQGSEA. The junction had 7 bases not matched to a gene; V was cut back by 4 bases and J by 2 bases. The CDR3 region has the DNA TGCAGCGTTGGAACCGGGACAGGGGCAAACTATGGCTACACCTTC. Protein: CSVGTGTGANYGYTF.

The chain links TRBV19 to TRBJ2-3; maybe TRBD2 (7 bases). The V gene lost 1 base and the J gene lost 6 bases, with 11 bases spanning the gap. The CDR3 has 14 amino acids. Germline CDR1 is LNHDA and CDR2 is SQIVND (reference sequence). CDR3 residues: CASSIGRGGDTQYF. The CDR3 coding sequence is TGTGCCAGTAGTATAGGTCGCGGGGGCGATACGCAGTATTTT.

This clone was recorded once. The chain couples TRBV6-6 to TRBJ2-5; TRBD1 aligns across 8 bases. The CDR3 is 16 amino acids. Germline V gene sequence: CDR1 MNHNY, CDR2 SVGAGI (reference sequence). V gave up 5 bases and J gave up 5 bases; unmatched junction bases: 13. CDR3 amino acids: CASSLRDRQNRETQYF. In DNA form, the CDR3 reads TGTGCCAGCAGTCTTCGGGACAGGCAAAACCGGGAGACCCAGTACTTC.

The chain recombines TRBV5-1 with TRBJ1-2, with TRBD1 as a possible D gene (6 bases). The CDR3 is 15 amino acids. Germline values: CDR1 SGHRS, CDR2 YFSETQ. V was pared by 0 bases and J by 2 bases, with 11 bases between. CDR3 in amino acids: CASSLGTASNYGYTF. As DNA, the CDR3 is TGCGCCAGCAGCTTGGGGACAGCCAGCAACTATGGCTACACCTTC.

The DNA for the CDR3 is TGTGCCAGCAGCCCCAGGACAGGCTTCGTGGACTACACCTTC. Protein: CASSPRTGFVDYTF. The chain uses TRBV14 and TRBJ1-2; 7 positions agree with TRBD1. Germline V gives CDR1 SGHDN, CDR2 FVKESK. V shed 4 bases and J 10 bases; nucleotides not matched to a gene: 12. This CDR3 is built from 14 residues.

About this clone: A junction end diverges from the germline sequence, so it may reflect a read error. This chain uses TRBV2 with TRBJ2-1, with D maybe TRBD1 (5 bases). CDR3 length: 13 residues. CDR1 and CDR2 from the germline V gene are SNHLY and FYNNEI. In nucleotides, the CDR3 is TGTGCCAGCAGGGTCCGGGCGGACAAGGAGCAGTTCTTC. The encoded protein is CASRVRADKEQFF.

For this clone: The junction departs from germline at one end; a sequencing error may be responsible. V and J are TRBV19 and TRBJ1-2, with D perhaps TRBD1 (6 bases). The CDR3 extends over 15 amino acids. Germline V gives CDR1 LNHDA, CDR2 SQIVND (reference sequence). CDR3 sequence (DNA): TGTGCCAGTAGCCAATCGGGGGGCCCTAACTATGGCTACACTTTC. Encoded protein: CASSQSGGPNYGYTF.

V usage is TRBV3-1 (or the pseudogene TRBV3-2) and J usage is TRBJ1-5; unclear D gene. The CDR3 length is 14 residues. Germline loops: CDR1 LGHDT, CDR2 YNNKEL (reference sequence). Trimming left V 0 bases short and J 12 bases short, with 15 bases between. In DNA, the CDR3 is TGTGCCAGCAGCCAAGATCCAGCGGGTACAAACCAGCATTTT. Its translation: CASSQDPAGTNQHF.

This clone was detected a few times. V and J are TRBV5-4 and TRBJ2-7, with 9 bases matching TRBD2. This CDR3 has 14 amino acids. V trimming: 4 bases; J trimming: 7 bases; junction bases outside the gene matches: 9. Germline CDR1 reads SGHNT; CDR2 reads YYREEE (reference sequence). CDR3 region: CASSSKREVREQYF. The CDR3 nucleotides are TGTGCCAGCAGCAGTAAGCGGGAGGTGCGGGAGCAGTACTTC.

The rearrangement uses TRBV19 and TRBJ2-7, with TRBD1 matching over 8 bases. Germline trimming cut 5 bases from V and 4 bases from J; bases unmatched to any gene: 7. This CDR3 has 14 amino acids. Germline V gene lookup returns CDR1 LNHDA and CDR2 SQIVND (reference sequence). For the CDR3, the DNA is TGTGCCAGTAGTTTCGGCAGGGGGCAATACGAGCAGTACTTC. Translation: CASSFGRGQYEQYF. Together with reference TRBV19 and TRBJ2-7, the CDR3 gives the full variable domain: DGGITQSPKYLFRKEGQNVTLSCEQNLNHDAMYWYRQDPGQGLRLIYYSQIVNDFQKGDIAEGYSVSREKKESFPLTVTSAQKNPTAFYLCASSFGRGQYEQYFGPGTRLTVT.